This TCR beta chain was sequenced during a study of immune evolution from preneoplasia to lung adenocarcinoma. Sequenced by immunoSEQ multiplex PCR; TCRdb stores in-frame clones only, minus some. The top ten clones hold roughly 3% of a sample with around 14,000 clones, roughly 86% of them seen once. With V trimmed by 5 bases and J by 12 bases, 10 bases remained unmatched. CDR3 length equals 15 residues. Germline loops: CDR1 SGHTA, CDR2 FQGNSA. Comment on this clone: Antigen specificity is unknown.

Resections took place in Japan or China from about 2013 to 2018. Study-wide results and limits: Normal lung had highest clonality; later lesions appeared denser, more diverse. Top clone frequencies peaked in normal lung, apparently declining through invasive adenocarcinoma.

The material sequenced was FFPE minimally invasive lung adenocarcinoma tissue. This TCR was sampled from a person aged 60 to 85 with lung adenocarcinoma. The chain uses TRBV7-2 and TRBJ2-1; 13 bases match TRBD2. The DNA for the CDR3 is TGTGCCAGCAGCCCAACTAGCGGGGGGGGCTCTTGGCAGTTCTTC. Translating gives CASSPTSGGGSWQFF.